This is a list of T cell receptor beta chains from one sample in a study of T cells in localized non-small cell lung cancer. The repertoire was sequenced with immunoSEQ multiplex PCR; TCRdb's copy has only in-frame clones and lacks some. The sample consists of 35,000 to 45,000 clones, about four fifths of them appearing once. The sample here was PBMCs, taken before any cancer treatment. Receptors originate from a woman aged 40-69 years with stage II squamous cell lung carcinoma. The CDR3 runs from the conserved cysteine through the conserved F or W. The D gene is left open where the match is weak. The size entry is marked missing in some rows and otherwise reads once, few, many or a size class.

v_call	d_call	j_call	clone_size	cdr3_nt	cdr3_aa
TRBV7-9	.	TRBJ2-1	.	TGTGCCAGCAGCTTAGCGGGCAAACGCAATGAGCAGTTCTTC	CASSLAGKRNEQFF
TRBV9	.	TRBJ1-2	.	TGTGCCAGCAGCACGGACTTAAGTCCTAACTATGGCTACACCTTC	CASSTDLSPNYGYTF
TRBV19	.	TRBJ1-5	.	TGTGCCAGTAGTAACGGGGAAGGGCCCCAGCATTTT	CASSNGEGPQHF
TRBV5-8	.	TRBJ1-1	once	TGTGCCAGCAAGGGGGAGTCTTGGTACACTGAAGCTTTCTTT	CASKGESWYTEAFF
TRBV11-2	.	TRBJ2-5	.	TGTGCCAGCAGCAGGGCAGGACTCCCTAGGGAGACCCAGTACTTC	CASSRAGLPRETQYF
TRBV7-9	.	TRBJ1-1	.	TGTGCCAGCAGCCCCCGCCCGGAATTCAACACTGAAGCTTTCTTT	CASSPRPEFNTEAFF
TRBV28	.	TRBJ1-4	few	TGTGCCAGCAGTTTAAAAGGTATTAGACTGTTTTTT	CASSLKGIRLFF
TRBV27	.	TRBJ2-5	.	TGTGCCAGCAGTTTATTGGGTAACCAAGAGACCCAGTACTTC	CASSLLGNQETQYF
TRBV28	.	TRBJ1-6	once	TGTGCCAGCAGTCTACCGGGACACCGCTCCTATAATTCACCCCTCCACTTT	CASSLPGHRSYNSPLHF
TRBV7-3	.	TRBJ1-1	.	TGTGCCAGCAGCCCCGGGTCGGCCCGGCGAGCTTTCTTT	CASSPGSARRAFF
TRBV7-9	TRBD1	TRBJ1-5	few	TGTGCCAGCAGCTTTACAGGGGTGGATCAGCCCCAGCATTTT	CASSFTGVDQPQHF
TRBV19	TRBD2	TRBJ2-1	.	TGTGCCAGTAGTATACTAGCGGGGGGGCAGGGTGAGCAGTTCTTC	CASSILAGGQGEQFF
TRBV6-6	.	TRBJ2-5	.	TGTGCCAGCAAGAGGGGGGCAGATCAAGAGACCCAGTACTTC	CASKRGADQETQYF
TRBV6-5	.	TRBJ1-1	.	TGTGCCAGCAGCAAGAACACTGAAGCTTTCTTT	CASSKNTEAFF
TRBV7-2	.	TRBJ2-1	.	TGTGCCAGCAGCTCCGACACCTACAATGAGCAGTTCTTC	CASSSDTYNEQFF
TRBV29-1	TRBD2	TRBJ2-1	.	TGCAGCGTTCCTTCTAGCGGGTACTACAATGAGCAGTTCTTC	CSVPSSGYYNEQFF
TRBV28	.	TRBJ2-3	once	TGTGCCAGCAGTTTTAGATCTTATACGCAGTATTTT	CASSFRSYTQYF